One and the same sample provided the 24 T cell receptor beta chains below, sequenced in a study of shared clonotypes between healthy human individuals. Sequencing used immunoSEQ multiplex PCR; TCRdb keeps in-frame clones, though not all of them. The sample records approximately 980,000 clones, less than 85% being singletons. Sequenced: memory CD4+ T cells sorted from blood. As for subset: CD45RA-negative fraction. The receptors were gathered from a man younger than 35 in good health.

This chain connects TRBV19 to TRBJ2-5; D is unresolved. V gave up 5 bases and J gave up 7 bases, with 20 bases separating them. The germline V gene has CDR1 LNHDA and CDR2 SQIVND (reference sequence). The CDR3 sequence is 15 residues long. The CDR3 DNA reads TGTGCCAGTAGTTCCCACAAGGGTCGAAGTGGGACCCAGTACTTC. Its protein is CASSSHKGRSGTQYF. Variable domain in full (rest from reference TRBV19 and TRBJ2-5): DGGITQSPKYLFRKEGQNVTLSCEQNLNHDAMYWYRQDPGQGLRLIYYSQIVNDFQKGDIAEGYSVSREKKESFPLTVTSAQKNPTAFYLCASSSHKGRSGTQYFGPGTRLLVL.

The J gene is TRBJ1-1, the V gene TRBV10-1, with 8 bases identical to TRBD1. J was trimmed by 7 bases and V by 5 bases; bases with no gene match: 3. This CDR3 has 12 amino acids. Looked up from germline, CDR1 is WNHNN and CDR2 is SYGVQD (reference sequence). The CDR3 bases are TGCGCCAGCAGTACAGGGGGACTTGAAGCTTTCTTT. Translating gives CASSTGGLEAFF.

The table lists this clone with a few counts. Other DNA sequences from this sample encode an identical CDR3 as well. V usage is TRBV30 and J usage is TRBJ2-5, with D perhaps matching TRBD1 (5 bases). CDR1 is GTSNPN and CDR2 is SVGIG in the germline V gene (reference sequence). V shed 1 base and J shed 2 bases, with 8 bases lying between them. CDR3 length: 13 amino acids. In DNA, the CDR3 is TGTGCCTGGAGTGGGGGCATTCAAGAGACCCAGTACTTC. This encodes CAWSGGIQETQYF.

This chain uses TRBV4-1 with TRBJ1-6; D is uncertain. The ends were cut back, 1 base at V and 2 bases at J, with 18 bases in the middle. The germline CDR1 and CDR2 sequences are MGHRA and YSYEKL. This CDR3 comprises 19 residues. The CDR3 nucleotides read TGCGCCAGCAGCCAAGGCCTCAGTCTCGGGCAAACCTATAATTCACCCCTCCACTTT. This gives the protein CASSQGLSLGQTYNSPLHF.

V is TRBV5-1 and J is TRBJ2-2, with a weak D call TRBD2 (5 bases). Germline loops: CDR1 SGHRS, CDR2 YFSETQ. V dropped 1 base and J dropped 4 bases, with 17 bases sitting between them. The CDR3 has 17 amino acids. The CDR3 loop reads CASSLSSNRRLTGELFF. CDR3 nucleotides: TGCGCCAGCAGCTTGTCTAGCAATCGGAGGCTCACCGGGGAGCTGTTTTTT.

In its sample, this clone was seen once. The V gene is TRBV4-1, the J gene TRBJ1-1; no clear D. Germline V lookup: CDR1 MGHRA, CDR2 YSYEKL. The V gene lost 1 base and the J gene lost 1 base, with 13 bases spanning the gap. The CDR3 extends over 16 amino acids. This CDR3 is CASSQVGRVENTEAFF. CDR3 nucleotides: TGCGCCAGCAGCCAAGTGGGCCGTGTAGAGAACACTGAAGCTTTCTTT.

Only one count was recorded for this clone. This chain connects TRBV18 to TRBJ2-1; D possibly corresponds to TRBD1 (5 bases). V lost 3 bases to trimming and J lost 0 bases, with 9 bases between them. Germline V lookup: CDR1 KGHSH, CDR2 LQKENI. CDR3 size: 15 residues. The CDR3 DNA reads TGTGCCAGCTCACCGGGGCTGTTCTCCTACAATGAGCAGTTCTTC. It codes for CASSPGLFSYNEQFF.

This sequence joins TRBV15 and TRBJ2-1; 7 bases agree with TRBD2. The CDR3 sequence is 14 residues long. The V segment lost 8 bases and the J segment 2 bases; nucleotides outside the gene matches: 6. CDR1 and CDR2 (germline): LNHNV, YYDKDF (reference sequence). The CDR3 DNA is TGTGCCACCGGAGGGCGGGGGACCTACAATGAGCAGTTCTTC. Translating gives CATGGRGTYNEQFF.

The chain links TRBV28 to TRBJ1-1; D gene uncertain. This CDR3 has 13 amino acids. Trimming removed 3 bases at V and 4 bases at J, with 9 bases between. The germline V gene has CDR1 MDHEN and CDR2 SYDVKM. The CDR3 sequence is CASSLSRRTEAFF. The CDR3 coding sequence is TGTGCCAGCAGTTTGTCCCGGCGCACTGAAGCTTTCTTT.

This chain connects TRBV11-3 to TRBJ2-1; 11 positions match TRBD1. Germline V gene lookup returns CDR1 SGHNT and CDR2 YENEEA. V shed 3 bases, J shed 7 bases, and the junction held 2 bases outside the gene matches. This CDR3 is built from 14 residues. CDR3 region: CASSFGTGGNEQFF. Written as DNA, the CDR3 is TGTGCCAGCAGCTTCGGGACAGGGGGAAATGAGCAGTTCTTC.

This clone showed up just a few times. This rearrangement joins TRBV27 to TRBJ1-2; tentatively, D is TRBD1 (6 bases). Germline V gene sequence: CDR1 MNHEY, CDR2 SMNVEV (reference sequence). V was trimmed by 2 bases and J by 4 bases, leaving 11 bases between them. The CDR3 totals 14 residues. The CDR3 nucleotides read TGTGCCAGCAGTTTACGAGACAGGCCCTATGGCTACACCTTC. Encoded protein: CASSLRDRPYGYTF.

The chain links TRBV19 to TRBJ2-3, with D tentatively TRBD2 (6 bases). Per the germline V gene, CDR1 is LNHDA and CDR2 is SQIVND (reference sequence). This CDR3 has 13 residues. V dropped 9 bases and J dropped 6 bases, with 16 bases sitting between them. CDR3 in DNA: TGTGCCAGCAGGAGTAGCGGTACCGATACGCAGTATTTT. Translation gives CASRSSGTDTQYF.

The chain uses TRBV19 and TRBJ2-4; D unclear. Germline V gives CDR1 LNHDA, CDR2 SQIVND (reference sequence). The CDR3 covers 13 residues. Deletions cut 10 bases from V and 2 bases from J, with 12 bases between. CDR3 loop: CATHRLSKNIQYF. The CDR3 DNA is TGTGCCACTCACCGGCTCTCCAAAAACATTCAGTACTTC.

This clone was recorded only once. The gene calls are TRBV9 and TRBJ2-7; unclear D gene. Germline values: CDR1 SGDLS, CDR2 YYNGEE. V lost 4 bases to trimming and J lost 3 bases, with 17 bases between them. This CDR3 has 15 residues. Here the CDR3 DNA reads TGTGCCAGCAGCCCTAGGTTGGGGATACACTACGAGCAGTACTTC. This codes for CASSPRLGIHYEQYF.

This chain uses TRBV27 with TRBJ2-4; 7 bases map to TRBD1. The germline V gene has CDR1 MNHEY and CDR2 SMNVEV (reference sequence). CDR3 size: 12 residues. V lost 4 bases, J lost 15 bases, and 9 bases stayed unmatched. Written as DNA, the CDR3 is TGTGCCAGCAGTTCCACAGGGGCCCAGACGTACTTC. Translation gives CASSSTGAQTYF.

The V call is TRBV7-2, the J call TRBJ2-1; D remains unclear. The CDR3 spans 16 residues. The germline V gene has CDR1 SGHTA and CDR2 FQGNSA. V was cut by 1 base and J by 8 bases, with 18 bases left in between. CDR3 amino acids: CASSLVADPGAHEQFF. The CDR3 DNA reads TGTGCCAGCAGCTTAGTGGCGGACCCAGGTGCCCATGAGCAGTTCTTC.

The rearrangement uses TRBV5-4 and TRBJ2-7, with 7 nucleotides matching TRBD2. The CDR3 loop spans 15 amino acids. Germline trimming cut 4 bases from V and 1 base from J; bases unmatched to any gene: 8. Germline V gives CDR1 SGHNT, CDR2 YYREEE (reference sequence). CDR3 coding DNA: TGTGCCAGCAGCATGGCCAGCGGGGAGTCCTACGAGCAGTACTTC. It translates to CASSMASGESYEQYF.

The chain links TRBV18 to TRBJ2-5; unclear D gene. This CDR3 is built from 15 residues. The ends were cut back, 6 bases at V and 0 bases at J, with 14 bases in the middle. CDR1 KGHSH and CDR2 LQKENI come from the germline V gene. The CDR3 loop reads CASSLSGGNQETQYF. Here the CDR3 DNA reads TGTGCCAGCTCTTTATCGGGCGGCAACCAAGAGACCCAGTACTTC.

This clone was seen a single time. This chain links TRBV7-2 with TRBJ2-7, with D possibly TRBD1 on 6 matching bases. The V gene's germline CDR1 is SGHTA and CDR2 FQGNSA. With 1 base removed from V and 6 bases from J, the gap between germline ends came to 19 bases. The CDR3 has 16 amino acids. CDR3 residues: CASSLGGTTRFAEQYF. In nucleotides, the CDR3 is TGTGCCAGCAGCTTAGGGGGGACAACAAGGTTCGCCGAGCAGTACTTC.

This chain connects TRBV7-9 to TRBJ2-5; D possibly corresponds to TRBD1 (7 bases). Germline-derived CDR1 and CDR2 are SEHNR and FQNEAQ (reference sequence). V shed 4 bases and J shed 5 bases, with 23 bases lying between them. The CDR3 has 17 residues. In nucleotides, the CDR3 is TGTGCCAGCAGCTCAAACAGGAGGGGACAGTCAAAGGAGACCCAGTACTTC. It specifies CASSSNRRGQSKETQYF.

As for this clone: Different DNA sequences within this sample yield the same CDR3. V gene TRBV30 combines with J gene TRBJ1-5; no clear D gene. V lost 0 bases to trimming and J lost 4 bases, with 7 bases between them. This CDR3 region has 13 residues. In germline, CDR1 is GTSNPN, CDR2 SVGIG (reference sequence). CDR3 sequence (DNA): TGTGCCTGGAGTGTTGGTGGGAATCAGCCCCAGCATTTT. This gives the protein CAWSVGGNQPQHF.

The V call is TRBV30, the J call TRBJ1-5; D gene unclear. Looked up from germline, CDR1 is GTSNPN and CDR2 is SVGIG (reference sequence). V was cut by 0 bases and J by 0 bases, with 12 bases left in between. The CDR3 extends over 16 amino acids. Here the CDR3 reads CAWSVLPDRSNQPQHF. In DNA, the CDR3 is TGTGCCTGGAGTGTACTACCGGACCGTAGCAATCAGCCCCAGCATTTT.

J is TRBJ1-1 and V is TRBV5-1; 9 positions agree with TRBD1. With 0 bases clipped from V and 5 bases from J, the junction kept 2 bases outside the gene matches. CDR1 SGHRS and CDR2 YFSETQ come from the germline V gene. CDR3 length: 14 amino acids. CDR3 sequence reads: CASSLGDRDTEAFF. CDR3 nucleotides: TGCGCCAGCAGCTTGGGGGACAGGGATACTGAAGCTTTCTTT.

As DNA, the CDR3 is TGTGCCAGTAATGGGGGCGGCCATGAAAAACTGTTTTTT. Its protein is CASNGGGHEKLFF. The rearrangement links TRBV19 to TRBJ1-4; the D gene is possibly TRBD1 (6 bases). Germline values: CDR1 LNHDA, CDR2 SQIVND (reference sequence). This CDR3 contains 13 residues. The ends were cut back, 7 bases at V and 6 bases at J, with 12 bases in the middle. The variable domain in full, with the rest retrieved from reference TRBV19 and TRBJ1-4, is DGGITQSPKYLFRKEGQNVTLSCEQNLNHDAMYWYRQDPGQGLRLIYYSQIVNDFQKGDIAEGYSVSREKKESFPLTVTSAQKNPTAFYLCASNGGGHEKLFFGSGTQLSVL.